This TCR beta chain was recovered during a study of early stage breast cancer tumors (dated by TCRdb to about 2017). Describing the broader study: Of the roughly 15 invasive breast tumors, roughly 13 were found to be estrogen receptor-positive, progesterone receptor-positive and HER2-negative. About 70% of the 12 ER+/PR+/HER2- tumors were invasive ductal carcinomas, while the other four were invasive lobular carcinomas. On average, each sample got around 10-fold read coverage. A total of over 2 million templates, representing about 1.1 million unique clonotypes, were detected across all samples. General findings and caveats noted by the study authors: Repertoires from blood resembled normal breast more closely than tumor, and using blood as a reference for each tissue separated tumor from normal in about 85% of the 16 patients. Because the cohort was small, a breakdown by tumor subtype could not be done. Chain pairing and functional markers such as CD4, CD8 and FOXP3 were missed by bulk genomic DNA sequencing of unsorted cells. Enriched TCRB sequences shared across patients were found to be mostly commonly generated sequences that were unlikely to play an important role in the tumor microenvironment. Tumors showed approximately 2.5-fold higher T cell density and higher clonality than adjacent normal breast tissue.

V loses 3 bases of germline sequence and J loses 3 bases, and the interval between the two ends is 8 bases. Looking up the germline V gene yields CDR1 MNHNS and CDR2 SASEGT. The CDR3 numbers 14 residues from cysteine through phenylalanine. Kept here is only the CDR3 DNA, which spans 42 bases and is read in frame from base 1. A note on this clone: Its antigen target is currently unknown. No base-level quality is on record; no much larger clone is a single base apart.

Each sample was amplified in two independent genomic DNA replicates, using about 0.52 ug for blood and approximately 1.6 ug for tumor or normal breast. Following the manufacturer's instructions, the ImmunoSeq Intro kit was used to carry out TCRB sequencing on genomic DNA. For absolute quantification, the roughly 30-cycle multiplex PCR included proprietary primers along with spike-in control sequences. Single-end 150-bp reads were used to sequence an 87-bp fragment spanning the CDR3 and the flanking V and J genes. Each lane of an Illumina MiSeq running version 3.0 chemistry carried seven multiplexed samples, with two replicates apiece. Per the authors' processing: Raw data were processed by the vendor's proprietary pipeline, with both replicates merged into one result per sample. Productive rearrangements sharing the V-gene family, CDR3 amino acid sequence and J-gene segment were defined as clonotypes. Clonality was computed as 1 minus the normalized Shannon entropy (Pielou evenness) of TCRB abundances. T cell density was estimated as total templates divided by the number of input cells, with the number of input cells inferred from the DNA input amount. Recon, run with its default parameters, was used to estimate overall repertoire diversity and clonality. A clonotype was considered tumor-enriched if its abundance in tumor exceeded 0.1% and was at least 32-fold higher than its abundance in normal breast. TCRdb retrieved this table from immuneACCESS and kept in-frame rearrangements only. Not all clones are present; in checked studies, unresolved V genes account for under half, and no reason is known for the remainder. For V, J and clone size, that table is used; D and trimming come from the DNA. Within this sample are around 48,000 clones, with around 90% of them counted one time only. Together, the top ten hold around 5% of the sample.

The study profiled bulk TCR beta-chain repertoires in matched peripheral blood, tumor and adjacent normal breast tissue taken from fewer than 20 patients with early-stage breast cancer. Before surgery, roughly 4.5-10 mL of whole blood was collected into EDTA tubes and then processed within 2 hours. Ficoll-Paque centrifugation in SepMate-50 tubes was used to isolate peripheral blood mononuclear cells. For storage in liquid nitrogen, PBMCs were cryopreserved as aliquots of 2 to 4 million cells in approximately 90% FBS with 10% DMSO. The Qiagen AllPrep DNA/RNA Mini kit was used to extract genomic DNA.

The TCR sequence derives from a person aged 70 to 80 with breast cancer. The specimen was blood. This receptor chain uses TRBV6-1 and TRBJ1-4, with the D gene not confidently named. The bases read TGTGCCAGCAGTGACAGGTCTCCTAATGAAAAACTGTTTTTT. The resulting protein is CASSDRSPNEKLFF.